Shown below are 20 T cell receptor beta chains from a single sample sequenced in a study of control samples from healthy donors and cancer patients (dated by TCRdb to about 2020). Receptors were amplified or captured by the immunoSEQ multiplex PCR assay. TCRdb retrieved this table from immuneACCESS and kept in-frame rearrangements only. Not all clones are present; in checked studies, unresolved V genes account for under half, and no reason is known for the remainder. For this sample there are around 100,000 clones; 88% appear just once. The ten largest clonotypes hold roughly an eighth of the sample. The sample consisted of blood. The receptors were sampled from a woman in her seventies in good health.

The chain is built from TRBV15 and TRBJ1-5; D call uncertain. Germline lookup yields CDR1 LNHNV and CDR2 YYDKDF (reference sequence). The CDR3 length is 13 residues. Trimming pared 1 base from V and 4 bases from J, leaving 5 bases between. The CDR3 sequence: CATSRVGNQPQHF. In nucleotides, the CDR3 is TGTGCCACCAGCAGAGTTGGGAATCAGCCCCAGCATTTT.

The CDR3 reads CASSSTRTGTGPSRVQYEQFF. The CDR3 coding sequence is TGCGCCAGCAGCTCCACCAGAACCGGGACCGGGCCTAGTCGAGTTCAGTATGAGCAGTTCTTC. The chain couples TRBV5-1 to TRBJ2-1; D is tentatively TRBD1 or TRBD2 (5 bases each). The CDR3 runs 21 residues. V was shortened by 3 bases and J by 8 bases, with 36 bases between the two germline ends. Germline V gives CDR1 SGHRS, CDR2 YFSETQ.

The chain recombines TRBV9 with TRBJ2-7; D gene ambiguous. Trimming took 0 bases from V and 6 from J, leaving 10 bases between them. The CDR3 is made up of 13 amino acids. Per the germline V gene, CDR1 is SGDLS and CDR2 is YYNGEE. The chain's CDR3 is CASSVDGWGEQYF. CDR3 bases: TGTGCCAGCAGCGTAGATGGTTGGGGCGAGCAGTACTTC.

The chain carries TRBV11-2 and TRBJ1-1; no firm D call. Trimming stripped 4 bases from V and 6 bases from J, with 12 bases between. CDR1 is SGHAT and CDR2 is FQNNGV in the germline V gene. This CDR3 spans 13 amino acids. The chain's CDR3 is CASSSQAGAEAFF. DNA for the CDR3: TGTGCCAGCAGCTCTCAGGCAGGCGCTGAAGCTTTCTTT. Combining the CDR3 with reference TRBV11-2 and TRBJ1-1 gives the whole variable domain EAGVAQSPRYKIIEKRQSVAFWCNPISGHATLYWYQQILGQGPKLLIQFQNNGVVDDSQLPKDRFSAERLKGVDSTLKIQPAKLEDSAVYLCASSSQAGAEAFFGQGTRLTVV.

The CDR3 here is CASRGGTNQPQHF. CDR3 in DNA: TGTGCCAGCAGGGGGGGAACCAATCAGCCCCAGCATTTT. The chain employs TRBV6-6 and TRBJ1-5; tentative D call: TRBD1 (5 bases). Trimming pared 6 bases from V and 3 bases from J, leaving 9 bases between. In germline, CDR1 is MNHNY, CDR2 SVGAGI (reference sequence). The CDR3 runs 13 residues.

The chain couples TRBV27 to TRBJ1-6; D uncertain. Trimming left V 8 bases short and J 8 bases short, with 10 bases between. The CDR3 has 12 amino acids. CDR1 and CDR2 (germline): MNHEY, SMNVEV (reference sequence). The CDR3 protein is CASGDPDSPLHF. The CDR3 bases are TGTGCCAGCGGAGACCCAGATTCACCCCTCCACTTT.

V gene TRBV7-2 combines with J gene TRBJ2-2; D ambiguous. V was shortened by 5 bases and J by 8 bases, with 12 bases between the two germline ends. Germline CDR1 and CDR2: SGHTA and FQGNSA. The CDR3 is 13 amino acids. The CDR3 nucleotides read TGTGCCAGCAGCCCGTTAAAGAATGGGGAGCTGTTTTTT. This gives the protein CASSPLKNGELFF.

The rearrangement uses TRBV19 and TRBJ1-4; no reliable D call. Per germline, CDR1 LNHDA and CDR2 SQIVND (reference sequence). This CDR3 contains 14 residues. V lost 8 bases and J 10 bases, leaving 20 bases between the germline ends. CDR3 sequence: CASSPIGLWGKLFF. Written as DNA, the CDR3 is TGTGCCAGTTCCCCGATAGGACTCTGGGGAAAACTGTTTTTT.

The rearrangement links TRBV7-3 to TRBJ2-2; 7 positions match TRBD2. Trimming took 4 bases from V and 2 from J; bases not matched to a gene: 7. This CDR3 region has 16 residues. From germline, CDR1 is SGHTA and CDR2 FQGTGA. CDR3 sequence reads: CASSSSGEVNTGELFF. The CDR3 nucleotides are TGTGCCAGCAGCTCCAGCGGGGAGGTCAACACCGGGGAGCTGTTTTTT.

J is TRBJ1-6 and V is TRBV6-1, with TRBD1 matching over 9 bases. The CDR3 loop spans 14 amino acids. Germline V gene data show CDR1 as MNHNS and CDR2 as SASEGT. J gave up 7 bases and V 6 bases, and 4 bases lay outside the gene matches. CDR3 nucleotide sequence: TGTGCCAGCAGCCCAGGACAGGGGAATTCACCCCTCCACTTT. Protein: CASSPGQGNSPLHF.

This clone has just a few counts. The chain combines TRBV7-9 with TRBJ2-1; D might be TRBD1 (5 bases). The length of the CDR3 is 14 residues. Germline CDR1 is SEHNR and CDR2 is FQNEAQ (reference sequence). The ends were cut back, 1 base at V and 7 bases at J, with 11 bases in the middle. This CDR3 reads CASSLDRSGNEQFF. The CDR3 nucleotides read TGTGCCAGCAGCTTAGACAGGAGTGGGAATGAGCAGTTCTTC.

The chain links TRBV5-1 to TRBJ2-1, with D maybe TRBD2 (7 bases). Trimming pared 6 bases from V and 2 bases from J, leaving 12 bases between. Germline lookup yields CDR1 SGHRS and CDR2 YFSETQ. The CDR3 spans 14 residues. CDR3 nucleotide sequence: TGCGCCAGCACCCGGGGGGCAACCTACAATGAGCAGTTCTTC. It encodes CASTRGATYNEQFF.

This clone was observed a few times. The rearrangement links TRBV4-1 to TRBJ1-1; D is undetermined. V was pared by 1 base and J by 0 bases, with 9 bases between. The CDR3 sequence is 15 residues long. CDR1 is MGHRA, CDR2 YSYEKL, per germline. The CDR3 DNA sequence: TGCGCCAGCAGCCAAGGCCCGGGAGTGAACACTGAAGCTTTCTTT. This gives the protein CASSQGPGVNTEAFF.

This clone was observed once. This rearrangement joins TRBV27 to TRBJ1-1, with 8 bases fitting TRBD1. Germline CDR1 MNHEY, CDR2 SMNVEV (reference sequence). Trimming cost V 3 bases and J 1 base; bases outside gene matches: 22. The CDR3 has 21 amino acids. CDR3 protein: CASSFRGQGRGSPLSNTEAFF. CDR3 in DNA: TGTGCCAGCAGTTTCCGAGGACAGGGACGCGGTAGTCCACTGTCGAACACTGAAGCTTTCTTT.

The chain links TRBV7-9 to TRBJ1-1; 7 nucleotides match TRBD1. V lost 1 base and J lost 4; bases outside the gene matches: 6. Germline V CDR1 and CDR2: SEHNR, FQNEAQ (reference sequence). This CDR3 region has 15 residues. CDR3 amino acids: CASSLGGGGSTEAFF. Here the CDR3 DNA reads TGTGCCAGCAGCTTAGGGGGAGGGGGCTCCACTGAAGCTTTCTTT.

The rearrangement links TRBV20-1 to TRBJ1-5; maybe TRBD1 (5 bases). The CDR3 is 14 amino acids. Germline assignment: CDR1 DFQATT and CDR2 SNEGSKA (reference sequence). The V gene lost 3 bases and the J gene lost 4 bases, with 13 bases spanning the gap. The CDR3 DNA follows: TGCAGTGCTAGTACCACCGGGGGTAATCAGCCCCAGCATTTT. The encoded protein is CSASTTGGNQPQHF.

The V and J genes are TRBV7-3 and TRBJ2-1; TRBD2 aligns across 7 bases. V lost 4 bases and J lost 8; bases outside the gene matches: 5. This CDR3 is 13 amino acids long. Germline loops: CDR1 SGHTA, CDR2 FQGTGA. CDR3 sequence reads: CASSSTRGDEQFF. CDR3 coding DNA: TGTGCCAGCAGCTCCACCCGGGGGGATGAGCAGTTCTTC.

Written as DNA, the CDR3 is TGTGCCAGCGGACTAGCGGGAGAGGCCGAGTTCTTC. Translated, it gives CASGLAGEAEFF. This chain joins TRBV12-3 or TRBV12-4 and TRBJ2-1; 13 bases align to TRBD2. J gave up 14 bases and V 8 bases, and 6 bases lay outside the gene matches. The CDR3 totals 12 residues.

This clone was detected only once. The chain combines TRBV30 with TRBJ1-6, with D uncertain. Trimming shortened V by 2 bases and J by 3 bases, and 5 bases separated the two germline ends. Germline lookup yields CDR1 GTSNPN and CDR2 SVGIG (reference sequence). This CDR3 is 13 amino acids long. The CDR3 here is CAWSTVYNSPLHF. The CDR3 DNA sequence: TGTGCCTGGAGTACAGTCTATAATTCACCCCTCCACTTT.

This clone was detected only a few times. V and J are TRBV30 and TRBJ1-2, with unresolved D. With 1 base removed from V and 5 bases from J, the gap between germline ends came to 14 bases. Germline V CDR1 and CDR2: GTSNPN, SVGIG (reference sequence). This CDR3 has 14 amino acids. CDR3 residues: CAWSGITAAYGYTF. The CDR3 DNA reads TGTGCCTGGAGTGGAATTACGGCCGCATATGGCTACACCTTC.